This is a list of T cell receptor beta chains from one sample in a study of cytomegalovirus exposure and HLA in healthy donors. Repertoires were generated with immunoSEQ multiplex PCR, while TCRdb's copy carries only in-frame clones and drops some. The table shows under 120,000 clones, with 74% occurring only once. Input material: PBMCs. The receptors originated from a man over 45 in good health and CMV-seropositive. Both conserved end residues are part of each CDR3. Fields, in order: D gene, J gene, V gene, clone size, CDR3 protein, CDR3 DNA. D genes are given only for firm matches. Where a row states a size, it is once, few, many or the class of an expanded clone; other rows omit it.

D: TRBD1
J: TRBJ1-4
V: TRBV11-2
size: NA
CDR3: CASGRQGGEKLFF
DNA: TGTGCCAGCGGGCGGCAGGGGGGCGAAAAACTGTTTTTT

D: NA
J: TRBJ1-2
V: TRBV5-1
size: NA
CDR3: CASSLLGRDYGYTF
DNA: TGCGCCAGCAGCTTGCTTGGCAGGGACTATGGCTACACCTTC

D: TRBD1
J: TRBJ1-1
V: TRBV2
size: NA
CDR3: CASSDPGTGGNTEAFF
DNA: TGTGCCAGCAGTGACCCCGGGACAGGGGGCAACACTGAAGCTTTCTTT

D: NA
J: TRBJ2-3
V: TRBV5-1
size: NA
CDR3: CASSLDGTVSTDTQYF
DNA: TGCGCCAGCAGCTTGGATGGAACAGTGAGCACAGATACGCAGTATTTT

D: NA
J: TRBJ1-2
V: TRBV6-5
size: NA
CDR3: CASSFNPTANYGYTF
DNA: TGTGCCAGCAGTTTCAATCCTACAGCTAACTATGGCTACACCTTC

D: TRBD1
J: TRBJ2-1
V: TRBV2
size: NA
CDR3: CASSERQGGGFF
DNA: TGTGCCAGCAGTGAAAGACAGGGGGGAGGGTTCTTC

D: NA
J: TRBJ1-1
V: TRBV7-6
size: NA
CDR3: CASTRGATNTEAFF
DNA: TGTGCCAGCACCCGGGGGGCCACGAACACTGAAGCTTTCTTT

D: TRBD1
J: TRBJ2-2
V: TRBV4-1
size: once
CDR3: CASSQDRTGNTGELFF
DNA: TGCGCCAGCAGCCAAGATAGGACAGGGAACACCGGGGAGCTGTTTTTT

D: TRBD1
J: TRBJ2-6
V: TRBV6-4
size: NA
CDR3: CASSDSYGGQAVLTF
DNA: TGTGCCAGCAGTGACTCGTACGGAGGACAGGCCGTCCTGACTTTC

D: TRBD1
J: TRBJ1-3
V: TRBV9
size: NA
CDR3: CASSATTGTGNTIYF
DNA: TGTGCCAGCAGCGCCACGACAGGGACTGGAAACACCATATATTTT

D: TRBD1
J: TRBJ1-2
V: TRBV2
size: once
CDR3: CASSWTGGYGYTF
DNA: TGTGCCAGCAGTTGGACAGGGGGATATGGCTACACCTTC

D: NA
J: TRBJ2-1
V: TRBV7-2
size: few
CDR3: CASSLDYAYNEQFF
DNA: TGTGCCAGCAGTCTTGACTACGCTTACAATGAGCAGTTCTTC

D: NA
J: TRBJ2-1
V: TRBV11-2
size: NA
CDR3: CASSLKTEQFF
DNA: TGTGCCAGCAGCCTAAAGACAGAGCAGTTCTTC

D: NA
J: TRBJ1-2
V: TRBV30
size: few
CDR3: CAWSVRGGYTF
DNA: TGTGCCTGGAGTGTACGAGGTGGCTACACCTTC

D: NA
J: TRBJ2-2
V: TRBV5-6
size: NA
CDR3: CASSLPSAGELFF
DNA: TGTGCCAGCAGCCTGCCTAGCGCCGGGGAGCTGTTTTTT

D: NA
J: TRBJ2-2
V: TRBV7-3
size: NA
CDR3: CASSPLTGWNTGELFF
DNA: TGTGCCAGCAGCCCTCTTACAGGGTGGAACACCGGGGAGCTGTTTTTT

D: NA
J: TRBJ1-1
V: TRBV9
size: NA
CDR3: CASSPGFRSEAFF
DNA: TGTGCCAGCAGCCCTGGTTTTAGATCCGAAGCTTTCTTT

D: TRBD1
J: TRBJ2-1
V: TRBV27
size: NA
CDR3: CASSQPGQGAYNEQFF
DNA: TGTGCCAGCAGTCAACCGGGACAGGGGGCCTACAATGAGCAGTTCTTC

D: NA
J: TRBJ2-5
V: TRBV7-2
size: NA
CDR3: CASSLTPLSGGSETQYF
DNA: TGTGCCAGCAGCTTGACACCTTTATCCGGGGGTTCAGAGACCCAGTACTTC

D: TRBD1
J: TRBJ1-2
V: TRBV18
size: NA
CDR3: CASFGQGLYGYTF
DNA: TGTGCCAGCTTCGGACAGGGGCTCTATGGCTACACCTTC

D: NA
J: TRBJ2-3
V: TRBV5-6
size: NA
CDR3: CASSLGYTRGDTQYF
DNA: TGTGCCAGCAGCTTGGGCTACACCCGGGGAGATACGCAGTATTTT

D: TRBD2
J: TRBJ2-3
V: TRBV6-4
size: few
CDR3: CASRTSASTDTQYF
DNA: TGTGCCAGCCGGACTAGTGCTAGCACAGATACGCAGTATTTT

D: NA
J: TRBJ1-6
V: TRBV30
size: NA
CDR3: CAWSEGGRSYNSPLHF
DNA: TGTGCCTGGAGTGAAGGCGGTCGCTCCTATAATTCACCCCTCCACTTT

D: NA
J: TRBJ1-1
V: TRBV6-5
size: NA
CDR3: CASSELRVEAFF
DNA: TGTGCCAGCAGTGAGCTGCGGGTGGAAGCTTTCTTT

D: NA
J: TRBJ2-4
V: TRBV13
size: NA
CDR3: CASTRQGAKNIQYF
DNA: TGTGCCAGCACTCGGCAGGGGGCCAAAAACATTCAGTACTTC

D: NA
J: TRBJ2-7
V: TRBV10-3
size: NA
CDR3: CAISEPPGSYEQYF
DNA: TGTGCCATCAGTGAGCCTCCAGGTTCCTACGAGCAGTACTTC

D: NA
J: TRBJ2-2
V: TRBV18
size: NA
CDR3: CASSPRTNTGELFF
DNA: TGTGCCAGCTCCCCTCGTACGAACACCGGGGAGCTGTTTTTT

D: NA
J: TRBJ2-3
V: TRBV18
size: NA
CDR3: CASSRSQDTQYF
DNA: TGTGCCAGCTCGAGGAGCCAAGATACGCAGTATTTT

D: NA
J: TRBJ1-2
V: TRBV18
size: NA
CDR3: CASSPDLQGNYGYTF
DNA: TGTGCCAGCTCCCCTGACCTCCAGGGGAACTATGGCTACACCTTC